Presented here are 14 T cell receptor beta chains from one specimen sequenced in a study of molecular identifiers for immune sequencing clone quantification. TCRdb re-analysed the PCR reads in MiXCR, keeping a single row per CDR3 protein. The data show around 460,000 distinct CDR3 sequences, about a fifth seen once. The material sequenced was naive CD8+ T cells from blood, with Jurkat cell RNA spiked in. This sample's subset: FACS-sorted CD8+CD4-CCR7+CD45RA+ naive T cells. Receptor source: a human donor in good health. Some libraries in this study had Jurkat cell RNA spiked in.

This clonotype was recorded a few times. This chain connects TRBV9 to TRBJ1-5; D may be TRBD1 (5 bases). CDR3 length: 15 residues. Per the germline V gene, CDR1 is SGDLS and CDR2 is YYNGEE. The V gene lost 4 bases and the J gene lost 5 bases, with 16 bases spanning the gap. This chain's CDR3 is CASSLGGGRDQPQHF. Written as DNA, the CDR3 is TGTGCCAGCAGCTTGGGGGGTGGGCGTGATCAGCCCCAGCATTTT.

This clonotype turned up a few times. This sequence joins TRBV9 and TRBJ2-3, with TRBD2 identical over 8 bases. This CDR3 spans 16 amino acids. With V trimmed by 0 bases and J by 2 bases, 5 bases remained unmatched. Per the germline V gene, CDR1 is SGDLS and CDR2 is YYNGEE. CDR3 residues: CASSVASGPLTDTQYF. For the CDR3, the DNA is TGTGCCAGCAGCGTAGCTAGCGGGCCACTCACAGATACGCAGTATTTT.

This clonotype showed up just a few times. This chain uses TRBV28 with TRBJ1-1; D is undetermined. The germline CDR1 and CDR2 sequences are MDHEN and SYDVKM. Trimming took 2 bases from V and 3 from J, leaving 7 bases between them. The CDR3 spans 13 residues. The CDR3 DNA is TGTGCCAGCAGTTTAGACCTATACACTGAAGCTTTCTTT. It specifies CASSLDLYTEAFF.

This clonotype was seen at least ten times. The V gene is TRBV24-1, the J gene TRBJ2-7; D possibly corresponds to TRBD2 (5 bases). CDR1 KGHDR and CDR2 SFDVKD come from the germline V gene. V was cut by 5 bases and J by 12 bases, with 16 bases left in between. This CDR3 comprises 12 residues. CDR3 DNA sequence: TGTGCCACCAGTGGACTTCTCGGAGGAAGGTACTTC. It translates to CATSGLLGGRYF.

This clonotype appeared a few times. The rearrangement uses TRBV11-3 and TRBJ1-6; D gene ambiguous. The V end lost 7 bases, the J end lost 9 bases, and 13 bases lay between the germline ends. The CDR3 extends over 13 amino acids. Per the germline V gene, CDR1 is SGHNT and CDR2 is YENEEA. The CDR3, as DNA: TGTGCCAGCACCCCCTACTCTTTTTCACCCCTCCACTTT. Its translation: CASTPYSFSPLHF.

This chain uses TRBV2 with TRBJ1-2; 10 bases align to TRBD1. Trimming removed 0 bases from V and 4 bases from J; junction bases left unmatched: 5. Looked up from germline, CDR1 is SNHLY and CDR2 is FYNNEI. The length of the CDR3 is 16 residues. CDR3 region: CASSEAGQGFPYGYTF. The CDR3 DNA sequence: TGTGCCAGCAGTGAAGCGGGACAGGGGTTCCCCTATGGCTACACCTTC. The whole variable domain, remainder taken from reference TRBV2 and TRBJ1-2, is EPEVTQTPSHQVTQMGQEVILRCVPISNHLYFYWYRQILGQKVEFLVSFYNNEISEKSEIFDDQFSVERPDGSNFTLKIRSTKLEDSAMYFCASSEAGQGFPYGYTFGSGTRLTVV.

The chain recombines TRBV12-3 or TRBV12-4 with TRBJ1-6; TRBD1 matches at 8 bases. This CDR3 has 15 residues. Unmatched junction bases numbered 6, after V lost 1 base and J lost 10 bases. CDR3 sequence (DNA): TGTGCCAGCAGTTTAGGACAGGGGTCGGAATCACCCCTCCACTTT. Translation: CASSLGQGSESPLHF.

A few counts support this clonotype. The rearrangement links TRBV20-1 to TRBJ2-1; TRBD1 agrees at 8 bases. Trimming cost V 2 bases and J 9 bases; bases outside gene matches: 9. Germline lookup yields CDR1 DFQATT and CDR2 SNEGSKA (reference sequence). This CDR3 contains 14 residues. Here the CDR3 reads CSARPRTGSLEQFF. Written as DNA, the CDR3 is TGCAGTGCTAGACCTCGGACAGGGAGTCTTGAGCAGTTCTTC.

V and J are TRBV5-8 and TRBJ2-3; D uncertain. Trimming left V 4 bases short and J 0 bases short, with 15 bases between. In germline, CDR1 is SGHTS, CDR2 YDEGEE. This CDR3 spans 16 amino acids. The CDR3 protein is CASSPDAAASTDTQYF. As DNA, the CDR3 is TGTGCCAGCAGCCCGGATGCGGCGGCTAGCACAGATACGCAGTATTTT.

The chain links TRBV11-2 to TRBJ2-7; D might be TRBD1 (6 bases). The CDR3 sequence is 13 residues long. The germline CDR1 and CDR2 sequences are SGHAT and FQNNGV. V shed 3 bases and J shed 5 bases, with 11 bases lying between them. The CDR3 protein is CASSFDRSHEQYF. CDR3 in DNA: TGTGCCAGCAGCTTCGACAGGAGCCACGAGCAGTACTTC.

This chain joins TRBV2 and TRBJ1-1; D perhaps matches TRBD1 (6 bases). The CDR3 spans 17 residues. CDR1 and CDR2 from the germline V gene are SNHLY and FYNNEI. Between the trimmed V and J ends, which lost 2 bases and 6 bases, there was a span of 22 bases. The CDR3 sequence: CASSEIGGAGERSEAFF. CDR3 nucleotides: TGTGCCAGCAGTGAAATAGGGGGGGCAGGGGAACGGTCTGAAGCTTTCTTT. Drawing the rest from reference TRBV2 and TRBJ1-1, the complete variable domain is EPEVTQTPSHQVTQMGQEVILRCVPISNHLYFYWYRQILGQKVEFLVSFYNNEISEKSEIFDDQFSVERPDGSNFTLKIRSTKLEDSAMYFCASSEIGGAGERSEAFFGQGTRLTVV.

Only a few counts were recorded for this clonotype. The chain couples TRBV6-5 to TRBJ2-3, with 8 positions matching TRBD2. Germline V gene sequence: CDR1 MNHEY, CDR2 SVGAGI. This CDR3 region has 16 residues. The ends lost 6 bases at V and 2 bases at J; junction bases unmatched: 10. CDR3 nucleotides: TGTGCCAGCAGCAGGACCCCGGGGGGGGTCACAGATACGCAGTATTTT. It specifies CASSRTPGGVTDTQYF.

V gene TRBV14 combines with J gene TRBJ2-2; D possibly corresponds to TRBD2 (6 bases). Per the germline V gene, CDR1 is SGHDN and CDR2 is FVKESK. Trimming took off 0 bases at V and 7 bases at J, with 21 bases between the two ends. This CDR3 is 18 amino acids long. The CDR3 DNA reads as TGTGCCAGCAGCCAAGACGATGGACCCCGCTTCGGGAGCGGGGAGCTGTTTTTT. Protein: CASSQDDGPRFGSGELFF.

This clonotype was counted a few times. The chain couples TRBV4-3 to TRBJ1-1; 7 bases match TRBD1. J was trimmed by 8 bases and V by 0 bases; bases with no gene match: 3. Germline CDR1 reads LGHNA; CDR2 reads YSLEER. The CDR3 length is 13 residues. This CDR3 reads CASSQEGGKEAFF. CDR3 sequence (DNA): TGCGCCAGCAGCCAAGAAGGGGGCAAGGAAGCTTTCTTT.